Following are 31 T cell receptor beta chains from one sample sequenced in a study of monozygotic twins with inflammatory bowel disease. TCRdb processed the 5' RACE reads again and assigns one entry to each CDR3 protein, with no DNA. This listing includes about 140,000 distinct CDR3 sequences. The sample consisted of blood. These receptors all stem from a human donor with ulcerative colitis or Crohn's disease, or a healthy co-twin of an affected twin (not recorded which).

The chain is built from TRBV29-1 and TRBJ2-7. Germline values: CDR1 SQVTM, CDR2 ANQGSEA. The CDR3 contains 11 residues. The CDR3 protein is CSVDSGFEQYF.

The J gene is TRBJ2-3, the V gene TRBV5-1. The germline CDR1 and CDR2 sequences are SGHRS and YFSETQ. This CDR3 has 13 amino acids. The CDR3: CASSSLVGDTQYF.

The J gene is TRBJ1-6, the V gene TRBV5-4; TCRdb gives TRBD1 as the D gene, but with no DNA this cannot be confirmed. The germline gives CDR1 SGHNT, CDR2 YYREEE (reference sequence). CDR3 length: 16 residues. The CDR3 loop reads CASTPGGSSYNSPLHF.

V gene TRBV15 combines with J gene TRBJ1-6; with no DNA, the TCRdb D assignment of TRBD1 cannot be verified. The CDR3 length is 14 residues. Germline V gives CDR1 LNHNV, CDR2 YYDKDF (reference sequence). CDR3 residues: CATSRTGGNSPLHF.

The J gene is TRBJ2-3, the V gene TRBV4-3. There are 16 residues in the CDR3. Germline V gene data show CDR1 as LGHNA and CDR2 as YSLEER. This CDR3 reads CASSPRQGRLGDTQYF.

The chain links TRBV7-2 to TRBJ2-1. Per germline, CDR1 SGHTA and CDR2 FQGNSA. CDR3 size: 11 residues. The CDR3 loop is CASSLYDEQFF.

The chain has TRBV20-1 and TRBJ1-5. The CDR3 covers 14 residues. CDR1 and CDR2 (germline): DFQATT, SNEGSKA (reference sequence). The CDR3: CSAMVGFSNQPQHF.

This chain joins TRBV20-1 and TRBJ2-3; TCRdb returns TRBD2, unconfirmable since there is no DNA. The CDR3 covers 15 residues. Germline CDR1 and CDR2: DFQATT and SNEGSKA (reference sequence). CDR3 sequence reads: CSARNPQGGGNTQYF.

J is TRBJ2-7 and V is TRBV6-1; the D call of TRBD1 rests on TCRdb alone, since no DNA is present to check it. This CDR3 region has 14 residues. Germline V gives CDR1 MNHNS, CDR2 SASEGT. This CDR3 reads CASSLDRWVLEQYF.

The J gene is TRBJ2-6, the V gene TRBV24-1; TCRdb's D call, TRBD2, is unchecked because there is no DNA. Per the germline V gene, CDR1 is KGHDR and CDR2 is SFDVKD. This CDR3 is built from 15 residues. The CDR3 region is CATSDGGAGANVLTF.

This rearrangement joins TRBV7-3 to TRBJ2-2; TCRdb proposes TRBD1, but this gene call is untestable without DNA. The CDR3 has 15 residues. Germline CDR1 is SGHTA and CDR2 is FQGTGA. The CDR3 sequence: CASSRPGTSTGELFF.

This rearrangement joins TRBV27 to TRBJ1-1; without DNA, the TCRdb call of TRBD1 cannot be checked. Germline V lookup: CDR1 MNHEY, CDR2 SMNVEV (reference sequence). The CDR3 length is 14 residues. CDR3 loop: CASSYATGIPEAFF.

This chain links TRBV10-3 with TRBJ2-7; the TRBD1 assignment by TCRdb is unverifiable without DNA. The length of the CDR3 is 13 residues. Per the germline V gene, CDR1 is ENHRY and CDR2 is SYGVKD. The CDR3 spells CAIRGTGGYEQYF.

The gene calls are TRBV4-2 and TRBJ2-2; TCRdb reports TRBD2, a call that lacks DNA to check it against. Germline CDR1 reads LGHNA; CDR2 reads YNFKEQ. The CDR3 is made up of 17 amino acids. This chain's CDR3 is CASSQNSGGPSTGELFF.

The gene calls are TRBV4-2 and TRBJ2-7. Per the germline V gene, CDR1 is LGHNA and CDR2 is YNFKEQ. This CDR3 comprises 13 residues. The CDR3 reads CASSQENQYEQYF.

This rearrangement joins TRBV24-1 to TRBJ2-2. The CDR3 sequence is 14 residues long. Germline assignment: CDR1 KGHDR and CDR2 SFDVKD. CDR3 residues: CATSAYASPGELFF.

V usage is TRBV6-2 or TRBV6-3 and J usage is TRBJ2-7; checking the TCRdb D call of TRBD1 is not possible without DNA. The length of the CDR3 is 16 residues. From germline, CDR1 is MNHEY and CDR2 SVGEGT. The CDR3 loop reads CASSYGVGTDSYEQYF.

V is TRBV7-9 and J is TRBJ2-7; TCRdb's D call, TRBD1, is unchecked because there is no DNA. Germline CDR1 reads SEHNR; CDR2 reads FQNEAQ (reference sequence). The CDR3 runs to 16 residues. The CDR3 region is CASRPLDWGSYYEQYF. Supplemented by reference TRBV7-9 and TRBJ2-7, the full variable domain reads DTGVSQNPRHKITKRGQNVTFRCDPISEHNRLYWYRQTLGQGPEFLTYFQNEAQLEKSRLLSDRFSAERPKGSFSTLEIQRTEQGDSAMYLCASRPLDWGSYYEQYFGPGTRLTVT.

The rearrangement joins TRBV19 to TRBJ2-3; TCRdb selects TRBD1, and the lack of DNA leaves this call unchecked. CDR3 length: 15 amino acids. Germline CDR1 reads LNHDA; CDR2 reads SQIVND (reference sequence). The CDR3 reads CASSSGQAVTDTQYF.

The chain has TRBV7-2 and TRBJ1-6; the TCRdb call, TRBD1, lacks DNA for checking. Germline lookup yields CDR1 SGHTA and CDR2 FQGNSA. The CDR3 is 15 residues long. CDR3 loop: CASSLAGTVVSPLHF.

The chain uses TRBV12-3 or TRBV12-4 and TRBJ2-7; TCRdb names TRBD1, which stays unverified in the absence of DNA. The CDR3 covers 15 residues. The CDR3 loop is CASSTVDRGLYEQYF.

The chain recombines TRBV7-2 with TRBJ2-5; the TRBD2 assignment by TCRdb is unverifiable without DNA. This CDR3 spans 16 amino acids. CDR1 and CDR2 (germline): SGHTA, FQGNSA. Here the CDR3 reads CASSSFSGAGQETQYF.

This rearrangement joins TRBV29-1 to TRBJ2-2. Germline V gene data show CDR1 as SQVTM and CDR2 as ANQGSEA. The CDR3 sequence is 12 residues long. The CDR3 is CSAGKHTGELFF.

The rearrangement links TRBV4-1 to TRBJ1-5. Germline lookup yields CDR1 MGHRA and CDR2 YSYEKL. This CDR3 has 16 residues. CDR3 amino acids: CASSQELGLSNQPQHF.

The chain links TRBV7-9 to TRBJ2-7; the TRBD1 assignment by TCRdb is unverifiable without DNA. Germline CDR1 SEHNR, CDR2 FQNEAQ (reference sequence). The CDR3 sequence is 14 residues long. The CDR3 reads CASSLGQQVYEQYF.

The rearrangement links TRBV5-6 to TRBJ2-7; TCRdb reports TRBD1, a call that lacks DNA to check it against. CDR1 SGHDT and CDR2 YYEEEE come from the germline V gene. The CDR3 has 15 amino acids. The CDR3 region is CASSLPFRVSREQYF.

Here the CDR3 reads CSARDPPGSGTYTQYF. This chain joins TRBV20-1 and TRBJ2-3; the TCRdb D gene call, TRBD1, has no DNA to confirm it. CDR1 is DFQATT and CDR2 is SNEGSKA in the germline V gene (reference sequence). CDR3 size: 16 residues.

The J gene is TRBJ1-1, the V gene TRBV7-3; TCRdb calls TRBD1, which cannot be checked without DNA. Germline assignment: CDR1 SGHTA and CDR2 FQGTGA. CDR3 size: 14 residues. The CDR3 sequence is CASSLRPRDTEAFF.

The rearrangement uses TRBV4-3 and TRBJ1-5; TCRdb calls TRBD1, which cannot be checked without DNA. CDR3 length: 15 amino acids. Germline lookup yields CDR1 LGHNA and CDR2 YSLEER. The CDR3 loop is CASSQGTGSNQPQHF.

This sequence joins TRBV6-5 and TRBJ2-7; TCRdb's D call, TRBD1, is unchecked because there is no DNA. Germline V lookup: CDR1 MNHEY, CDR2 SVGAGI. The length of the CDR3 is 11 residues. CDR3 sequence reads: CASSSPREQYF.

This chain uses TRBV20-1 with TRBJ1-2; TCRdb's assignment of TRBD1 cannot be checked, as there is no DNA. Germline V CDR1 and CDR2: DFQATT, SNEGSKA (reference sequence). This CDR3 is built from 15 residues. CDR3 sequence: CSASPSGQLNYGYTF.